The 32 T cell receptor beta chains reported below all come from one sample, sequenced in a study of technical replicates of blood from four donors. Produced via immunoSEQ multiplex PCR; TCRdb's table is partial and in-frame only. The sample has roughly 60,000 clones, around nine tenths seen once. The specimen was PBMCs. All receptors come from a human donor in good health. Some clones in this sample may be carry-over from other donors' samples.

The chain joins TRBV6-5 to TRBJ1-1; D is possibly TRBD1 (5 bases). The CDR3 runs to 14 residues. V was cut by 2 bases and J by 1 base, with 8 bases left in between. Germline CDR1 MNHEY, CDR2 SVGAGI. The chain's CDR3 is CASSYGQGNTEAFF. For the CDR3, the DNA is TGTGCCAGCAGTTACGGGCAGGGGAACACTGAAGCTTTCTTT.

This rearrangement joins TRBV7-9 to TRBJ2-7, with 8 nucleotides matching TRBD2. V lost 8 bases and J lost 1; bases outside the gene matches: 10. The CDR3 runs to 15 residues. Per the germline V gene, CDR1 is SEHNR and CDR2 is FQNEAQ (reference sequence). In nucleotides, the CDR3 is TGTGCCAGCTGCCAGGCCAGCGGGAGATCCTACGAGCAGTACTTC. It is translated as CASCQASGRSYEQYF.

The chain recombines TRBV7-2 with TRBJ1-4, with TRBD1 identical over 8 bases. The CDR3 totals 13 residues. Germline V gene data show CDR1 as SGHTA and CDR2 as FQGNSA. V lost 5 bases and J lost 9; bases outside the gene matches: 5. The chain's CDR3 is CASSPGGEKKLFF. The DNA of the CDR3 is TGTGCCAGCAGCCCAGGGGGCGAGAAAAAACTGTTTTTT.

The rearrangement uses TRBV7-9 and TRBJ1-2; 8 positions match TRBD1. CDR1 and CDR2 (germline): SEHNR, FQNEAQ (reference sequence). There are 17 residues in the CDR3. After removal of 5 bases from V and 4 bases from J, the junction contained 15 bases not matched to a gene. Here the CDR3 DNA reads TGTGCCAGCAGCGACTCCTCACCCACAGGGGGTATCTATGGCTACACCTTC. It specifies CASSDSSPTGGIYGYTF.

The chain employs TRBV30 and TRBJ1-2, with 8 nucleotides matching TRBD1. The CDR3 is 14 amino acids. CDR1 is GTSNPN, CDR2 SVGIG, per germline (reference sequence). J was trimmed by 4 bases and V by 7 bases; bases with no gene match: 11. DNA of the CDR3: TGTGCCTCGAGAGACAGGGGTATTGGCTATGGCTACACCTTC. It is translated as CASRDRGIGYGYTF. Full variable domain (missing parts from reference TRBV30 and TRBJ1-2): SQTIHQWPATLVQPVGSPLSLECTVEGTSNPNLYWYRQAAGRGLQLLFYSVGIGQISSEVPQNLSASRPQDRQFILSSKKLLLSDSGFYLCASRDRGIGYGYTFGSGTRLTVV.

The CDR3 nucleotides are TGTGCCAGTAGGGGCGGGGGCTTGGCGGTTACTGAAGCTTTCTTT. Translated: CASRGGGLAVTEAFF. The chain is built from TRBV19 and TRBJ1-1; the D gene is possibly TRBD1 (6 bases). The CDR3 is 15 amino acids. CDR1 LNHDA and CDR2 SQIVND come from the germline V gene (reference sequence). Trimming removed 6 bases at V and 5 bases at J, with 19 bases between.

The rearrangement links TRBV7-3 to TRBJ2-2, with 9 positions matching TRBD1. The CDR3 extends over 15 amino acids. Looked up from germline, CDR1 is SGHTA and CDR2 is FQGTGA. V dropped 9 bases and J dropped 3; count of bases not matched to a gene: 8. CDR3 in DNA: TGTGCCAGTAAACCGGGACAGGGTCACACCGGGGAGCTGTTTTTT. It translates to CASKPGQGHTGELFF.

The chain couples TRBV9 to TRBJ2-3; 12 bases agree with TRBD2. The CDR3 has 17 amino acids. V shed 0 bases and J 6 bases; nucleotides not matched to a gene: 8. Germline assignment: CDR1 SGDLS and CDR2 YYNGEE. CDR3 DNA: TGTGCCAGCAGCGTAGTGGGGGGGACTAGCGGGCCGGATACGCAGTATTTT. It is translated as CASSVVGGTSGPDTQYF.

This chain connects TRBV19 to TRBJ1-2; no clear D. This CDR3 has 14 residues. V gave up 7 bases and J gave up 4 bases, with 16 bases separating them. Germline V gene data show CDR1 as LNHDA and CDR2 as SQIVND (reference sequence). CDR3 nucleotides: TGTGCCAGTACCTACGATGTTCTTGGCTATGGCTACACCTTC. Its protein is CASTYDVLGYGYTF.

This sequence joins TRBV30 and TRBJ2-3, with a possible D match to TRBD1 (5 bases). The CDR3 spans 13 residues. Germline V gives CDR1 GTSNPN, CDR2 SVGIG (reference sequence). Trimming left V 2 bases short and J 4 bases short, with 10 bases between. The CDR3 here is CAWSSQGPDTQYF. In DNA form, the CDR3 reads TGTGCCTGGAGTTCTCAGGGTCCAGATACGCAGTATTTT. Full variable domain (missing parts from reference TRBV30 and TRBJ2-3): SQTIHQWPATLVQPVGSPLSLECTVEGTSNPNLYWYRQAAGRGLQLLFYSVGIGQISSEVPQNLSASRPQDRQFILSSKKLLLSDSGFYLCAWSSQGPDTQYFGPGTRLTVL.

This chain uses TRBV7-6 with TRBJ1-1, with D hard to call. V lost 5 bases, J lost 1 base, and 11 bases lay in between. The CDR3 covers 14 residues. Per the germline V gene, CDR1 is SGHVS and CDR2 is FNYEAQ. CDR3 in amino acids: CASSPLRGNTEAFF. The CDR3 coding sequence is TGTGCCAGCAGCCCCCTGAGAGGGAACACTGAAGCTTTCTTT.

The chain combines TRBV30 with TRBJ2-7; weak D call: TRBD2 (5 bases). Trimming cost V 0 bases and J 4 bases, with 10 bases left between them. The CDR3 spans 13 residues. CDR1 and CDR2 (germline): GTSNPN, SVGIG (reference sequence). This CDR3 reads CAWSVLGGYEQYF. CDR3 nucleotide sequence: TGTGCCTGGAGTGTACTAGGCGGGTACGAGCAGTACTTC.

V and J are TRBV4-2 and TRBJ1-3, with D maybe TRBD1 (6 bases). This CDR3 has 15 amino acids. The germline V gene encodes CDR1 LGHNA and CDR2 YNFKEQ. V lost 6 bases and J lost 2, with 14 bases in between. In DNA form, the CDR3 reads TGTGCCAGCAGTCTGGCAGGGGTCGCTGGAAACACCATATATTTT. Encoded protein: CASSLAGVAGNTIYF.

The J gene is TRBJ2-2, the V gene TRBV10-3; 7 nucleotides line up with TRBD2. The trim removed 6 bases at V and 6 bases at J, leaving 7 bases unmatched. Per germline, CDR1 ENHRY and CDR2 SYGVKD. This CDR3 region has 14 residues. CDR3 loop: CAISLTSSAGELFF. The CDR3 DNA reads TGTGCCATCAGCTTGACTAGCTCGGCCGGGGAGCTGTTTTTT.

The chain couples TRBV2 to TRBJ1-3, with D perhaps matching TRBD1 (6 bases). The V end was cut by 5 bases, the J end by 7 bases, with 15 bases between. The CDR3 length is 14 residues. Germline loops: CDR1 SNHLY, CDR2 FYNNEI. The DNA for the CDR3 is TGTGCCAGCAGTCTACAGGGAGGGGATAACACCATATATTTT. Protein sequence: CASSLQGGDNTIYF.

This clone was counted between two and nine times. V gene TRBV7-2 combines with J gene TRBJ2-5, with 8 positions matching TRBD2. CDR3 length: 16 amino acids. CDR1 and CDR2 from the germline V gene are SGHTA and FQGNSA. V lost 0 bases and J lost 5; bases outside the gene matches: 8. The chain's CDR3 is CASSLAQPREVETQYF. The CDR3 DNA reads as TGTGCCAGCAGCTTAGCGCAGCCGCGGGAGGTGGAGACCCAGTACTTC.

This clone was seen once. This sequence joins TRBV4-1 and TRBJ1-3; D ambiguous. Trimming stripped 2 bases from V and 9 bases from J, with 14 bases between. The germline CDR1 and CDR2 sequences are MGHRA and YSYEKL. The CDR3 spans 14 residues. The CDR3 reads CASSQIINAGTIYF. CDR3 DNA sequence: TGCGCCAGCAGCCAAATTATCAACGCGGGCACCATATATTTT.

This clone was detected only once. The rearrangement joins TRBV27 to TRBJ1-1; D is perhaps TRBD1 (6 bases). Germline V CDR1 and CDR2: MNHEY, SMNVEV (reference sequence). This CDR3 contains 14 residues. V lost 5 bases and J lost 5, with 15 bases in between. CDR3 loop: CASSPRTGWTEAFF. In DNA form, the CDR3 reads TGTGCCAGCAGTCCCCGTACAGGGTGGACTGAAGCTTTCTTT.

The genes are TRBV4-1 and TRBJ2-7; possibly TRBD1 for D (5 bases). The germline V gene has CDR1 MGHRA and CDR2 YSYEKL. This CDR3 is 14 amino acids long. Trimming stripped 3 bases from V and 0 bases from J, with 9 bases between. For the CDR3, the DNA is TGCGCCAGCAGCCAGACCACAGGCTCCTACGAGCAGTACTTC. It codes for CASSQTTGSYEQYF.

This clone has a single count. The J gene is TRBJ2-5, the V gene TRBV2; TRBD2 agrees at 12 bases. The CDR3 loop spans 15 amino acids. CDR1 and CDR2 (germline): SNHLY, FYNNEI. The V gene end was trimmed by 6 bases and the J gene end by 2 bases; junction bases not matched to a gene: 4. DNA of the CDR3: TGTGCCAGCAGAGCCGGACTAGCGGGGCAAGAGACCCAGTACTTC. This gives the protein CASRAGLAGQETQYF.

This chain uses TRBV10-3 with TRBJ1-3; 8 bases are shared with TRBD1. This CDR3 has 15 residues. Germline-derived CDR1 and CDR2 are ENHRY and SYGVKD. Trimming took 11 bases from V and 1 from J; bases not matched to a gene: 10. The DNA for the CDR3 is TGTGCCGCTCGGGCGGGACAGGAATCTGGAAACACCATATATTTT. Protein: CAARAGQESGNTIYF.

The CDR3: CASSQASTDNYGYTF. CDR3 in DNA: TGTGCCAGCAGCCAGGCTTCTACGGATAACTATGGCTACACCTTC. The V and J genes are TRBV7-9 and TRBJ1-2, with D uncertain. Germline assignment: CDR1 SEHNR and CDR2 FQNEAQ (reference sequence). This CDR3 has 15 amino acids. The V end lost 5 bases, the J end lost 1 base, and 14 bases lay between the germline ends.

Only a few counts were recorded for this clone. Different DNA sequences within this sample yield the same CDR3. The chain uses TRBV29-1 and TRBJ1-1, with a tentative D call TRBD1 (5 bases). This CDR3 has 13 residues. Trimming shortened V by 4 bases and J by 2 bases, and 11 bases separated the two germline ends. CDR1 and CDR2 from the germline V gene are SQVTM and ANQGSEA. This CDR3 is CSVGQGLNTEAFF. The CDR3 DNA follows: TGCAGCGTTGGGCAGGGACTTAACACTGAAGCTTTCTTT.

This chain uses TRBV4-1 with TRBJ2-5, with D possibly being TRBD2 (7 bases). Germline lookup yields CDR1 MGHRA and CDR2 YSYEKL. V lost 3 bases, J lost 5 bases, and 19 bases lay in between. This CDR3 has 16 amino acids. In DNA, the CDR3 is TGCGCCAGCAGCCAGTCTGCGGGGGCCCCCTGGGAGACCCAGTACTTC. Residues: CASSQSAGAPWETQYF.

The V and J genes are TRBV6-5 and TRBJ1-2, with D tentatively TRBD1 (5 bases). The CDR3 loop spans 14 amino acids. CDR1 and CDR2 (germline): MNHEY, SVGAGI. Trimming took 10 bases from V and 7 from J, leaving 22 bases between them. Here the CDR3 reads CATTPVMGGGGYTF. The DNA of the CDR3 is TGTGCCACCACTCCCGTAATGGGGGGAGGTGGCTACACCTTC.

This clone was counted a single time. One junction end disagrees with the germline gene, perhaps due to a read error. V gene TRBV27 combines with J gene TRBJ1-1; no reliable D call. The CDR3 spans 13 residues. Germline loops: CDR1 MNHEY, CDR2 SMNVEV (reference sequence). The chain's CDR3 is CASSFPGNAEAFF. In DNA, the CDR3 is TGTGCCAGCAGTTTCCCGGGGAACGCTGAAGCTTTCTTT.

This chain uses TRBV4-2 with TRBJ2-7; tentatively, D is TRBD1 (6 bases). Between the trimmed V and J ends, which lost 4 bases and 6 bases, there was a span of 16 bases. The CDR3 sequence is 14 residues long. Germline V CDR1 and CDR2: LGHNA, YNFKEQ. The CDR3 DNA follows: TGTGCCAGCAGCCCGAACAGGGTCGGAGGCGAGCAGTACTTC. It translates to CASSPNRVGGEQYF.

The chain links TRBV5-1 to TRBJ2-5, with a tentative D call TRBD1 (5 bases). CDR1 is SGHRS, CDR2 YFSETQ, per germline. The V and J ends lost 0 bases and 2 bases respectively, with 11 bases between them. The CDR3 has 15 amino acids. In DNA form, the CDR3 reads TGCGCCAGCAGCTTGGAAGCAGGGCGACAAGAGACCCAGTACTTC. It specifies CASSLEAGRQETQYF.

The chain joins TRBV18 to TRBJ1-1; D gene uncertain. V lost 3 bases and J lost 4, with 6 bases in between. There are 12 residues in the CDR3. Germline assignment: CDR1 KGHSH and CDR2 LQKENI. Here the CDR3 reads CASSPGSTEAFF. The CDR3 DNA is TGTGCCAGCTCACCGGGCAGCACTGAAGCTTTCTTT.

This clone was picked up one time. This chain connects TRBV5-4 to TRBJ2-5; tentatively, D is TRBD1 (6 bases). In germline, CDR1 is SGHNT, CDR2 YYREEE (reference sequence). The CDR3 runs to 13 residues. Trimming took off 6 bases at V and 1 base at J, with 10 bases between the two ends. The CDR3: CASTRDTQETQYF. The CDR3 DNA reads TGTGCCAGCACCAGGGACACCCAAGAGACCCAGTACTTC. Supplemented by reference TRBV5-4 and TRBJ2-5, the full variable domain reads ETGVTQSPTHLIKTRGQQVTLRCSSQSGHNTVSWYQQALGQGPQFIFQYYREEENGRGNFPPRFSGLQFPNYSSELNVNALELDDSALYLCASTRDTQETQYFGPGTRLLVL.

CDR3 loop: CASSSDRDGYGYTF. CDR3 bases: TGTGCCAGCAGTTCAGACAGGGACGGCTATGGCTACACCTTC. The chain employs TRBV2 and TRBJ1-2, with 7 bases aligning to TRBD1. CDR1 is SNHLY and CDR2 is FYNNEI in the germline V gene. V lost 5 bases, J lost 4 bases, and 7 bases stayed unmatched. The CDR3 loop spans 14 amino acids.

The chain recombines TRBV6-5 with TRBJ2-7; 7 nucleotides match TRBD2. The ends lost 4 bases at V and 2 bases at J; junction bases unmatched: 8. Looked up from germline, CDR1 is MNHEY and CDR2 is SVGAGI. The CDR3 loop spans 15 amino acids. The CDR3 coding sequence is TGTGCCAGCAGTTCTGCTAGCGGCCGAACCTACGAGCAGTACTTC. This sequence encodes CASSSASGRTYEQYF.